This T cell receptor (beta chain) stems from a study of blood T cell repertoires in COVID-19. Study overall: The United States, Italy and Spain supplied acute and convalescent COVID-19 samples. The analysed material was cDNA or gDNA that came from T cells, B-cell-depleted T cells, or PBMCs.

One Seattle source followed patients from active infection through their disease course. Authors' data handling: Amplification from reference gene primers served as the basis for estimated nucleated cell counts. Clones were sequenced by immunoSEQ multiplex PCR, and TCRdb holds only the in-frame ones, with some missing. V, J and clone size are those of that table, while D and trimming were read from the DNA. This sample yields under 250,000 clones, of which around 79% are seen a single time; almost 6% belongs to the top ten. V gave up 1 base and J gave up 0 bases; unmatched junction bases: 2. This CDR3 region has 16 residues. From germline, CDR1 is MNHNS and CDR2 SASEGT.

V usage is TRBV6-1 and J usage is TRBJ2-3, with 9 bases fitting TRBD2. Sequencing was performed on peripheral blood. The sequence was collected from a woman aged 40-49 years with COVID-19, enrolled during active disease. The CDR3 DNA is TGTGCCAGCAGTGAAGTCGCGGGAGGGAGCACAGATACGCAGTATTTT. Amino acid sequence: CASSEVAGGSTDTQYF.